Listed below are T cell receptor beta chains from one sample, sequenced in a study of blood T cell repertoires in COVID-19. Sequencing used immunoSEQ multiplex PCR; TCRdb keeps in-frame clones, though not all of them. Of about 140,000 clones in the sample, 76% were seen once. Sample: peripheral blood. The origin of the receptors is a woman at least 80 years old with active or convalescent COVID-19. CDR3s include the opening cysteine and the closing phenylalanine or tryptophan. D genes are given only for firm matches. Clone size appears in some rows only: once, few, many, or a class for an expanded clone.

clone_size	d_call	j_call	v_call	cdr3_aa	cdr3_nt
-	-	TRBJ2-2	TRBV3-1/TRBV3-2	CASRPAGGGSTGELFF	TGTGCCAGCAGACCTGCTGGCGGGGGCTCTACCGGGGAGCTGTTTTTT
-	-	TRBJ1-6	TRBV9	CASSVSVNSPLHF	TGTGCCAGCAGCGTATCTGTCAATTCACCCCTCCACTTT
-	TRBD1	TRBJ1-6	TRBV11-2	CASSLVPGQGVKSPLHF	TGTGCCAGCAGCTTAGTACCCGGACAGGGGGTAAAATCACCCCTCCACTTT
-	-	TRBJ2-3	TRBV6-4	CASSQQGRGDTQYF	TGTGCCAGCAGTCAACAGGGTAGGGGGGATACGCAGTATTTT
-	-	TRBJ1-6	TRBV6-6	CASSFGHDNSPLHF	TGTGCCAGCAGTTTTGGACACGATAATTCACCCCTCCACTTT
-	-	TRBJ1-5	TRBV30	CAWSTGNNQPQHF	TGTGCCTGGAGTACCGGGAACAATCAGCCCCAGCATTTT
-	TRBD2	TRBJ2-1	TRBV5-1	CASSRSGGAGNEQFF	TGCGCCAGCAGCAGAAGCGGGGGGGCCGGCAATGAGCAGTTCTTC
-	-	TRBJ1-6	TRBV7-9	CASSSGVGAKSPLHF	TGTGCCAGCAGCTCCGGAGTAGGGGCAAAGTCACCCCTCCACTTT
-	-	TRBJ2-1	TRBV11-2	CASSLTGRSYNEQFF	TGTGCCAGCAGCTTGACAGGTCGCTCCTACAATGAGCAGTTCTTC
-	TRBD1	TRBJ1-1	TRBV5-1	CASSAGGGTEAFF	TGCGCCAGCAGCGCAGGGGGCGGCACTGAAGCTTTCTTT
-	-	TRBJ1-1	TRBV5-4	CASSAQRGGRGGEAFF	TGTGCCAGCAGCGCTCAGCGGGGGGGGCGGGGAGGTGAAGCTTTCTTT
few	TRBD1	TRBJ1-2	TRBV6-2/TRBV6-3	CASSYGRTGDYGYTF	TGTGCCAGCAGTTACGGGCGGACAGGGGACTATGGCTACACCTTC
-	TRBD2	TRBJ2-2	TRBV2	CASNRLAGTGELFF	TGTGCCAGCAACAGACTAGCGGGGACCGGGGAGCTGTTTTTT
-	-	TRBJ1-2	TRBV12-3/TRBV12-4	CASSLGGVYGYTF	TGTGCCAGCAGTTTAGGGGGGGTCTATGGCTACACCTTC
-	-	TRBJ2-5	TRBV7-2	CASSPGRGGTPQETQYF	TGTGCCAGCAGCCCAGGGCGTGGGGGGACCCCCCAAGAGACCCAGTACTTC
-	TRBD2	TRBJ2-7	TRBV9	CASSAWASGGSYEQYF	TGTGCCAGCAGCGCCTGGGCTAGCGGGGGCTCCTACGAGCAGTACTTC
-	TRBD1	TRBJ2-4	TRBV2	CASSRQGLAKNIQYF	TGTGCCAGCAGTCGACAGGGCCTAGCCAAAAACATTCAGTACTTC
-	-	TRBJ1-2	TRBV6-5	CASRLSQVRGYTF	TGTGCCAGCAGACTCTCCCAGGTTAGAGGCTACACCTTC
-	-	TRBJ1-5	TRBV19	CASSILGDQPQHF	TGTGCCAGTAGTATACTAGGAGATCAGCCCCAGCATTTT
-	TRBD2	TRBJ2-1	TRBV4-2	CASRLAGDNEQFF	TGTGCCAGCAGGCTAGCGGGGGACAATGAGCAGTTCTTC
-	TRBD1	TRBJ1-2	TRBV6-4	CASSPGQGDYGYTF	TGTGCCAGCAGTCCCGGACAGGGGGACTATGGCTACACCTTC
-	-	TRBJ2-2	TRBV19	CASSTGTNTGELFF	TGTGCCAGTAGTACAGGGACGAACACCGGGGAGCTGTTTTTT
-	TRBD2	TRBJ2-2	TRBV4-3	CASSQDSGGNTGELFF	TGCGCCAGCAGCCAAGATTCGGGGGGAAACACCGGGGAGCTGTTTTTT
-	TRBD1	TRBJ1-2	TRBV11-2	CASSSTGLGGYTF	TGTGCCAGCAGCTCGACAGGGTTAGGGGGCTACACCTTC
-	TRBD1	TRBJ1-2	TRBV6-5	CASRRQGAHGYTF	TGTGCCAGCAGACGACAGGGGGCGCATGGCTACACCTTC
-	TRBD1	TRBJ1-2	TRBV6-6	CASIQPGQTNYGYTF	TGTGCCAGCATCCAACCGGGACAGACCAACTATGGCTACACCTTC
-	-	TRBJ1-1	TRBV7-9	CASSLEDLRSFF	TGTGCCAGCAGCTTAGAAGACTTACGAAGCTTCTTT
-	-	TRBJ2-2	TRBV30	CACTGLSMSGELFF	TGTGCCTGTACGGGACTCTCCATGTCCGGGGAGCTGTTTTTT
-	-	TRBJ2-7	TRBV28	CASSPTQGNSYEQYF	TGTGCCAGCAGCCCAACTCAGGGGAACAGCTACGAGCAGTACTTC
-	-	TRBJ2-1	TRBV7-3	CASAISSGVINEQFF	TGTGCCAGCGCAATCAGTTCCGGGGTAATCAATGAGCAGTTCTTC
-	-	TRBJ1-1	TRBV4-1	CASSLQVTTTEAFF	TGCGCCAGCAGCCTACAGGTTACTACCACTGAAGCTTTCTTT
-	-	TRBJ1-2	TRBV13	CASSLQGNYGYTF	TGTGCCAGCAGCTTACAGGGCAACTATGGCTACACCTTC
-	-	TRBJ1-3	TRBV4-1	CASSQAQSSGNTIYF	TGCGCCAGCAGCCAAGCACAAAGCTCTGGAAACACCATATATTTT
few	-	TRBJ2-3	TRBV5-6	CASSFVGGQDTQYF	TGTGCCAGCAGCTTCGTGGGGGGGCAAGATACGCAGTATTTT
-	-	TRBJ1-2	TRBV19	CASSGPGTRARYYGYTF	TGTGCCAGTAGTGGCCCCGGGACACGGGCCCGTTACTATGGCTACACCTTC
-	-	TRBJ2-5	TRBV5-1	CASSLRQVGETQYF	TGCGCCAGCAGCTTACGACAGGTCGGGGAGACCCAGTACTTC
-	-	TRBJ2-7	TRBV2	CASSGQGHEQYF	TGTGCCAGCAGTGGCCAGGGTCACGAGCAGTACTTC
-	TRBD1	TRBJ2-1	TRBV4-3	CASSPGTGPQGRQFF	TGCGCCAGCAGCCCGGGGACAGGCCCTCAGGGTCGTCAGTTCTTC
-	TRBD1	TRBJ1-1	TRBV5-5	CASRQGQGAAEAFF	TGTGCCAGCAGGCAGGGACAGGGGGCGGCTGAAGCTTTCTTT
-	-	TRBJ1-6	TRBV19	CASSTGRDNSPLHF	TGTGCCAGTAGTACTGGTCGGGATAATTCACCCCTCCACTTT
-	TRBD1	TRBJ1-2	TRBV6-2/TRBV6-3	CASSYNRGRGLYGYTF	TGTGCCAGCAGTTACAACAGGGGGAGAGGTCTCTATGGCTACACCTTC
few	-	TRBJ2-3	TRBV5-8	CASSLYTASDTQYF	TGTGCCAGCAGCTTGTATACAGCTTCAGATACGCAGTATTTT
-	-	TRBJ1-2	TRBV19	CASSLTAANYGYTF	TGTGCCAGTAGTCTGACAGCTGCTAACTATGGCTACACCTTC
few	-	TRBJ1-5	TRBV9	CASSLGGGKDNQPQHF	TGTGCCAGCAGCCTTGGCGGAGGGAAGGACAATCAGCCCCAGCATTTT
many	-	TRBJ1-2	TRBV6-1	CASSDGWGTGVGYTF	TGTGCCAGCAGTGACGGTTGGGGGACGGGGGTTGGCTACACCTTC
-	TRBD1	TRBJ2-7	TRBV14	CASSLSGGVKSSEQYF	TGTGCCAGCAGCCTTTCAGGGGGCGTAAAATCTTCCGAGCAGTACTTC
-	TRBD1	TRBJ2-1	TRBV7-2	CASSSRTGGRNNEQFF	TGTGCCAGCAGCAGCCGGACAGGGGGCAGGAACAATGAGCAGTTCTTC
-	TRBD1	TRBJ1-5	TRBV6-4	CAIANRQTGVGNQPQHF	TGTGCCATAGCGAATCGACAAACAGGGGTCGGCAATCAGCCCCAGCATTTT
few	-	TRBJ2-1	TRBV10-1	CASSLGGSYNEQFF	TGCGCCAGCAGTCTGGGGGGCTCCTACAATGAGCAGTTCTTC
-	TRBD1	TRBJ2-1	TRBV7-3	CASSLGRAVGIQGASYNEQFF	TGTGCCAGCAGCTTAGGTCGTGCGGTAGGGATCCAGGGGGCGTCCTACAATGAGCAGTTCTTC
-	-	TRBJ1-1	TRBV6-6	CASSYSRIVLGAFF	TGTGCCAGCAGTTACTCGAGGATCGTTTTAGGAGCTTTCTTT
-	TRBD1	TRBJ2-1	TRBV3-1/TRBV3-2	CASSRTGYEQFF	TGTGCCAGCAGCCGGACAGGGTACGAGCAGTTCTTC
-	TRBD1	TRBJ1-5	TRBV6-2/TRBV6-3	CASRPRDREDYSQPQHF	TGTGCCAGCAGACCTCGGGACAGGGAGGACTACAGTCAGCCCCAGCATTTT
-	-	TRBJ1-5	TRBV29-1	CSVESVGNQPQHF	TGCAGCGTTGAATCGGTGGGCAATCAGCCCCAGCATTTT
-	TRBD1	TRBJ1-6	TRBV6-2/TRBV6-3	CASSHRGQAYNSPLHF	TGTGCCAGCAGCCACAGGGGGCAAGCCTATAATTCACCCCTCCACTTT
few	TRBD1	TRBJ1-2	TRBV2	CASSAGQIRGYTF	TGTGCCAGCAGTGCGGGACAGATCAGGGGCTACACCTTC
-	TRBD2	TRBJ2-3	TRBV6-5	CASSYRSAGVADTQYF	TGTGCCAGCAGTTACAGGAGTGCGGGGGTGGCAGATACGCAGTATTTT
few	TRBD2	TRBJ2-1	TRBV5-1	CASSRSGGVNEQFF	TGCGCCAGCAGCAGAAGCGGGGGGGTAAATGAGCAGTTCTTC
once	-	TRBJ1-2	TRBV25-1	CASSKGQGGYTF	TGTGCCAGCTCAAAAGGGCAGGGTGGCTACACCTTC